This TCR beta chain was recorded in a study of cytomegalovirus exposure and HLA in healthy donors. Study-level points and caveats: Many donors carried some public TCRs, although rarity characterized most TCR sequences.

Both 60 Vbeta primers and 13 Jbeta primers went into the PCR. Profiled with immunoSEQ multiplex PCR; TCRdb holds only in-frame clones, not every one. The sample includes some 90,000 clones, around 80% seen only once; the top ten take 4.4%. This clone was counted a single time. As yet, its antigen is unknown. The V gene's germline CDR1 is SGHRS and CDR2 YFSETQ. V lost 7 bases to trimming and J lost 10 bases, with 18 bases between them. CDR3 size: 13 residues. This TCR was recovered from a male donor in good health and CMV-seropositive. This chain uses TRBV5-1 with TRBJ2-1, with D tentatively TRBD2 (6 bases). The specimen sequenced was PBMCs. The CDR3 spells CASRPGRDREQFF. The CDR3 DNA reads TGCGCCAGCCGCCCAGGGCGGGATCGAGAGCAGTTCTTC.